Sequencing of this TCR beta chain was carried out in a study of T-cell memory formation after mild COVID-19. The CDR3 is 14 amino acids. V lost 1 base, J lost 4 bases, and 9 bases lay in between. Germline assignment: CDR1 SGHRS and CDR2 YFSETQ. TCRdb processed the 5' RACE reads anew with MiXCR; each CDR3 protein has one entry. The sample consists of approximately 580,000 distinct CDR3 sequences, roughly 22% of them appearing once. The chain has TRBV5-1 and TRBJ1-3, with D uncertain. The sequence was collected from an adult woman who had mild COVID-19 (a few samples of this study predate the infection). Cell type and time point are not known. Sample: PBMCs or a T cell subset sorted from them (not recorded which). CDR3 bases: TGCGCCAGCAGCTTGTTCAGTTACGGAAACACCATATATTTT. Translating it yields CASSLFSYGNTIYF.